Listed below are T cell receptor beta chains from one sample, sequenced in a study of T-cell reconstitution after alpha-beta-depleted transplantation in children. MiXCR was run by TCRdb on the PCR reads, yielding one entry per CDR3 protein. Among some 120,000 distinct CDR3 sequences listed, over 9% were seen once. This specimen consisted of PBMCs, obtained before TCRalphabeta/CD19-depleted stem cell transplant. The receptors shown here come from a boy aged 2 to 10 with acute lymphoblastic leukemia, due to receive a stem cell transplant. CDR3s include the opening cysteine and the closing phenylalanine or tryptophan. Fields, in order: CDR3 protein, CDR3 DNA, D gene, J gene, clone size, V gene. The D gene is left open where the match is weak. A row's size may be missing; if present it is once, few, many or a size class.

cdr3_aa: CASSWARGAQYF
cdr3_nt: TGTGCCAGCAGCTGGGCCAGGGGGGCCCAGTACTTC
d_call: .
j_call: TRBJ2-5
clone_size: medium-sized
v_call: TRBV5-6

cdr3_aa: CASSRVAAGFADTQYF
cdr3_nt: TGTGCCAGCAGCCGAGTGGCGGCAGGGTTCGCAGATACGCAGTATTTT
d_call: .
j_call: TRBJ2-3
clone_size: .
v_call: TRBV7-9

cdr3_aa: CASSPEHSSTHSNQPQHF
cdr3_nt: TGTGCCAGCAGTCCCGAGCACTCCTCGACACATAGCAATCAGCCCCAGCATTTT
d_call: .
j_call: TRBJ1-5
clone_size: few
v_call: TRBV6-1

cdr3_aa: CASSPVAARGNIQYF
cdr3_nt: TGTGCCAGCAGCCCCGTAGCGGCCCGGGGGAACATTCAGTACTTC
d_call: .
j_call: TRBJ2-4
clone_size: .
v_call: TRBV11-2

cdr3_aa: CSASRSGSTRTGAQYF
cdr3_nt: TGCAGTGCTTCTCGTAGTGGTTCTACCCGGACGGGGGCCCAGTACTTC
d_call: .
j_call: TRBJ2-5
clone_size: .
v_call: TRBV20-1

cdr3_aa: CASSHWTRNTEAFF
cdr3_nt: TGTGCCAGCAGCCATTGGACACGTAACACTGAAGCTTTCTTT
d_call: .
j_call: TRBJ1-1
clone_size: few
v_call: TRBV3-1

cdr3_aa: CASSVKLRNTEAFF
cdr3_nt: TGTGCCAGCAGTGTTAAGCTTCGGAACACTGAAGCTTTCTTT
d_call: .
j_call: TRBJ1-1
clone_size: few
v_call: TRBV2

cdr3_aa: CAISYHGTGTQFF
cdr3_nt: TGTGCCATCAGTTACCACGGGACAGGGACGCAGTTCTTC
d_call: TRBD1
j_call: TRBJ2-1
clone_size: many
v_call: TRBV10-3

cdr3_aa: CASSAGGGPTGELFF
cdr3_nt: TGTGCCAGCAGCGCCGGCGGAGGACCGACCGGGGAGCTGTTTTTT
d_call: .
j_call: TRBJ2-2
clone_size: .
v_call: TRBV9

cdr3_aa: CASGLEGSSYNEQFF
cdr3_nt: TGTGCCAGCGGATTAGAAGGGAGCTCCTACAATGAGCAGTTCTTC
d_call: .
j_call: TRBJ2-1
clone_size: few
v_call: TRBV5-6

cdr3_aa: CASSQVAGYSEQFF
cdr3_nt: TGTGCCAGCAGCCAAGTGGCCGGGTACAGTGAGCAGTTCTTC
d_call: .
j_call: TRBJ2-1
clone_size: many
v_call: TRBV3-1

cdr3_aa: CASSFLGARADTQYF
cdr3_nt: TGCGCCAGCAGCTTCCTCGGCGCCCGGGCAGATACGCAGTATTTT
d_call: .
j_call: TRBJ2-3
clone_size: .
v_call: TRBV5-1

cdr3_aa: CASEHDRDYEQYF
cdr3_nt: TGTGCCAGTGAACATGACAGGGACTACGAGCAGTACTTC
d_call: TRBD1
j_call: TRBJ2-7
clone_size: many
v_call: TRBV28

cdr3_aa: CASSPLGTDRNQPQHF
cdr3_nt: TGTGCCAGCAGCCCCCTCGGGACAGATCGCAATCAGCCCCAGCATTTT
d_call: TRBD1
j_call: TRBJ1-5
clone_size: .
v_call: TRBV7-6

cdr3_aa: CSVGAGAYEQYF
cdr3_nt: TGCAGCGTTGGGGCGGGGGCCTACGAGCAGTACTTC
d_call: TRBD2
j_call: TRBJ2-7
clone_size: many
v_call: TRBV29-1

cdr3_aa: CATSRDSGLAGSKTQYF
cdr3_nt: TGTGCCACCAGCAGAGATTCGGGACTAGCGGGATCAAAGACCCAGTACTTC
d_call: TRBD2
j_call: TRBJ2-5
clone_size: many
v_call: TRBV15

cdr3_aa: CASSSSGGTRYGYTF
cdr3_nt: TGTGCCAGCAGTTCATCGGGGGGCACCCGCTATGGCTACACCTTC
d_call: .
j_call: TRBJ1-2
clone_size: few
v_call: TRBV27

cdr3_aa: CASSLQSFTDTQYF
cdr3_nt: TGCGCCAGCAGCTTGCAGAGCTTCACAGATACGCAGTATTTT
d_call: .
j_call: TRBJ2-3
clone_size: many
v_call: TRBV5-1

cdr3_aa: CASSPSSGRSYNEQFF
cdr3_nt: TGTGCCAGCAGTCCTTCTAGCGGGCGCTCCTACAATGAGCAGTTCTTC
d_call: TRBD2
j_call: TRBJ2-1
clone_size: many
v_call: TRBV12-3/TRBV12-4

cdr3_aa: CASSPGGPVPNTEAFF
cdr3_nt: TGTGCCAGCTCACCTGGGGGGCCCGTCCCGAACACTGAAGCTTTCTTT
d_call: .
j_call: TRBJ1-1
clone_size: few
v_call: TRBV18

cdr3_aa: CASRLSGRAFEQFF
cdr3_nt: TGTGCCAGCCGGCTAAGCGGGAGGGCCTTTGAGCAGTTCTTC
d_call: TRBD2
j_call: TRBJ2-1
clone_size: many
v_call: TRBV11-2

cdr3_aa: CASSLLSPTDQYF
cdr3_nt: TGTGCCAGCAGTTTATTATCCCCTACGGACCAGTACTTC
d_call: .
j_call: TRBJ2-5
clone_size: .
v_call: TRBV12-3/TRBV12-4

cdr3_aa: CATSSSLGSYNEQFF
cdr3_nt: TGTGCCACCAGCAGTTCCCTTGGGTCCTACAATGAGCAGTTCTTC
d_call: .
j_call: TRBJ2-1
clone_size: few
v_call: TRBV15

cdr3_aa: CASSYRGRDNNEQFF
cdr3_nt: TGTGCCAGCAGTTATCGTGGGAGGGACAACAATGAGCAGTTCTTC
d_call: .
j_call: TRBJ2-1
clone_size: many
v_call: TRBV12-3/TRBV12-4

cdr3_aa: CASRPGGQPQHF
cdr3_nt: TGTGCCAGCAGACCCGGTGGGCAGCCCCAGCATTTT
d_call: .
j_call: TRBJ1-5
clone_size: few
v_call: TRBV6-6

cdr3_aa: CASSLRGGTAYNEQFF
cdr3_nt: TGTGCCAGCAGCCTTAGAGGGGGGACAGCCTACAATGAGCAGTTCTTC
d_call: .
j_call: TRBJ2-1
clone_size: .
v_call: TRBV5-5

cdr3_aa: CAISGWTSGRFGNEQFF
cdr3_nt: TGTGCCATCAGTGGTTGGACTAGCGGGAGGTTTGGGAATGAGCAGTTCTTC
d_call: TRBD2
j_call: TRBJ2-1
clone_size: many
v_call: TRBV10-3

cdr3_aa: CASSPRGFNQPQHF
cdr3_nt: TGTGCCAGCAGTCCGCGGGGTTTCAATCAGCCCCAGCATTTT
d_call: .
j_call: TRBJ1-5
clone_size: few
v_call: TRBV12-3/TRBV12-4